Listed below are T cell receptor beta chains from one sample, sequenced in a study of shared clonotypes between healthy human individuals. Profiling relied on immunoSEQ multiplex PCR, and the TCRdb table lists in-frame clones only, not all of them. The data show 1,500,000 or so clones, just under 99% seen once. The material sequenced was naive CD4+ T cells sorted from blood. The receptors stem from a man aged 25 to 40 in good health. The CDR3 runs from the conserved cysteine through the conserved F or W. A D gene is named only where the DNA matches it firmly. Clone sizes are given selectively: once, few, many, or a class where the clone is expanded.

j_call	d_call	clone_size	v_call	cdr3_nt	cdr3_aa
TRBJ2-7	TRBD2	.	TRBV5-4	TGTGCCAGCAGCTTGGGTCTAGCGGGTTGGGCCGAGCAGTACTTC	CASSLGLAGWAEQYF
TRBJ2-4	.	.	TRBV11-2	TGTGCCAGCAGCTTTGTCGAGAGGGGGAAAAACATTCAGTACTTC	CASSFVERGKNIQYF
TRBJ1-4	.	.	TRBV7-3	TGTGCCAGCACCCAACAGGGACGGGTGAATGAAAAACTGTTTTTT	CASTQQGRVNEKLFF
TRBJ2-7	.	once	TRBV7-2	TGTGCCAGCAGCTTCCAGAGGGGGTGGTATTACGAGCAGTACTTC	CASSFQRGWYYEQYF
TRBJ2-1	.	few	TRBV5-5	TGTGCCAGCAGCCGTCTCTCTAGCGCGCACAATGAGCAGTTCTTC	CASSRLSSAHNEQFF
TRBJ2-7	.	.	TRBV10-3	TGTGCCATCGGTCTGGGCGGGGTAACCTACGAGCAGTACTTC	CAIGLGGVTYEQYF
TRBJ2-2	TRBD1	.	TRBV5-1	TGCGCCAGCAGCTCAACAGGGGGCAAGGGTTTCGGCACCGGGGAGCTGTTTTTT	CASSSTGGKGFGTGELFF
TRBJ1-5	TRBD1	.	TRBV4-2	TGTGCCAGCAGCCAAGCTCGGGACAGTCAAAATAGCAATCAGCCCCAGCATTTT	CASSQARDSQNSNQPQHF
TRBJ2-1	.	.	TRBV29-1	TGCAGCGTTGAAGATCCGTATTCTTTTAGGGGAAACTACAATGAGCAGTTCTTC	CSVEDPYSFRGNYNEQFF
TRBJ1-2	.	.	TRBV5-1	TGCGCCAGCAGCCCTGACCCAGAAGGACAGGGCTACACCTTC	CASSPDPEGQGYTF
TRBJ2-3	.	.	TRBV27	TGTGCCAGTCTTCCCCTCCCTAGCACAGATACGCAGTATTTT	CASLPLPSTDTQYF
TRBJ2-5	.	.	TRBV29-1	TGCAGCCCGGTGACAGCCTCGGAGACCCAGTACTTC	CSPVTASETQYF
TRBJ1-4	TRBD1	.	TRBV6-5	TGTGCCAGCAGTTCGCAGGGGGCTGGGGAAAAACTGTTTTTT	CASSSQGAGEKLFF
TRBJ2-7	.	.	TRBV29-1	TGCAGCGTTGAAGAGCCAAGAGGGAGAGGCGAGCAGTACTTC	CSVEEPRGRGEQYF
TRBJ1-4	.	.	TRBV2	TGTGCCAGCAGTGGTGGGTCTAATGAAAAACTGTTTTTT	CASSGGSNEKLFF
TRBJ2-6	TRBD1	.	TRBV11-2	TGTGCCAGCCGCCCTCTTGGGACAGGGGGCGCTGGGGCCAACGTCCTGACTTTC	CASRPLGTGGAGANVLTF
TRBJ2-2	.	.	TRBV30	TGTGCCTGGAGTCCTCGGAGTATCACCGGGGAGCTGTTTTTT	CAWSPRSITGELFF
TRBJ1-5	.	once	TRBV19	TGTGCCAGTAGTATATTACAGGGTCAGCCCCAGCATTTT	CASSILQGQPQHF
TRBJ2-1	TRBD2	.	TRBV7-3	TGTGCCAGCAGGCAAGCGGGAACGAATGAGCAGTTCTTC	CASRQAGTNEQFF
TRBJ1-5	.	.	TRBV28	TGTGCCAGTGCAGGACTCGAGAGCAATCAGCCCCAGCATTTT	CASAGLESNQPQHF
TRBJ2-7	TRBD2	.	TRBV28	TGTGCCAGCAAGCCGGGACTAGAGTACGAGCAGTACTTC	CASKPGLEYEQYF
TRBJ1-1	.	.	TRBV18	TGTGCCAGCTCAGAGGACAGAAACACTGAAGCTTTCTTT	CASSEDRNTEAFF
TRBJ1-2	.	once	TRBV19	TGTGCCAGTAGCCCCAACCCGGGGGCTAACTATGGCTACACCTTC	CASSPNPGANYGYTF
TRBJ1-1	.	.	TRBV28	TGTGCCAGCAGCCAACAGGGCGCTGCTTTCTTT	CASSQQGAAFF
TRBJ2-7	TRBD2	.	TRBV7-9	TGTGCCAGCAGCTTAGCTTCTAGCGGGTCTACCTACGAGCAGTACTTC	CASSLASSGSTYEQYF
TRBJ2-3	.	.	TRBV10-1	TGCGCCAGCAGTGGGTCTGCGGGTCACACAGATACGCAGTATTTT	CASSGSAGHTDTQYF
TRBJ2-7	TRBD1	.	TRBV19	TGTGCCAGTAGTCCCGTACTGGGGACAGGGAACTCCTACGAGCAGTACTTC	CASSPVLGTGNSYEQYF
TRBJ1-4	.	.	TRBV5-1	TGCGCCAGCAGCTTAGGAAATGAAAAACTGTTTTTT	CASSLGNEKLFF
TRBJ2-7	TRBD1	.	TRBV5-4	TGTGCCAGCAGCTTAACCGGGACAGGGGGGTTCGAGCAGTACTTC	CASSLTGTGGFEQYF
TRBJ2-2	TRBD2	once	TRBV7-2	TGTGCCAGCAGCACTAGCGGGAGCGCGGGGTGGGAGCTGTTTTTT	CASSTSGSAGWELFF
TRBJ2-5	.	.	TRBV18	TGTGCCAGCTCATCAGGGGGGATCCAAGAGACCCAGTACTTC	CASSSGGIQETQYF
TRBJ2-2	.	.	TRBV7-9	TGTGCCAGCAGCTTAGTTGGCGGCACCGGGGAGCTGTTTTTT	CASSLVGGTGELFF
TRBJ1-4	.	.	TRBV7-9	TGTGCCAGCAGCTTATACTCAGGTGAAAAACTGTTTTTT	CASSLYSGEKLFF
TRBJ1-2	.	.	TRBV25-1	TGTGCCAGCAGTCTCACAGGGCAACCTAACTATGGCTACACCTTC	CASSLTGQPNYGYTF
TRBJ2-7	.	.	TRBV6-1	TGTGCCAGCAGTGAAAGAGGGTACAACGAGCAGTACTTC	CASSERGYNEQYF
TRBJ1-2	TRBD1	.	TRBV4-1	TGCGCCAGCAGCCAGGAATCTACAGGGGGTCCTAACTATGGCTACACCTTC	CASSQESTGGPNYGYTF
TRBJ2-7	TRBD2	once	TRBV4-3	TGCGCCAGCAGCCAAGACACGGGGGGCTCCTACGAGCAGTACTTC	CASSQDTGGSYEQYF
TRBJ1-2	.	.	TRBV7-2	TGTGCCAGCAGCTTAATTATTGGACAGTTGGGAGGCTACACCTTC	CASSLIIGQLGGYTF
TRBJ2-1	TRBD2	.	TRBV6-4	TGTGCCAGCAGTGACTCGATCACGACTAGCGGGAAATACAATGAGCAGTTCTTC	CASSDSITTSGKYNEQFF
TRBJ2-7	TRBD2	.	TRBV7-2	TGTGCCAGCAGCAGGACTAGAGGTTACGAGCAGTACTTC	CASSRTRGYEQYF
TRBJ2-1	.	.	TRBV19	TGTGCCAGTAGTATAAGAGAGAATGAGCAGTTCTTC	CASSIRENEQFF
TRBJ1-1	.	.	TRBV5-1	TGCGCCAGCAGCTTGGGGCGCGGGGGCTCTGAAGCTTTCTTT	CASSLGRGGSEAFF
TRBJ1-2	.	.	TRBV7-9	TGTGCCAGCAGCTTAGGTCCAGGAAACTATGGCTACACCTTC	CASSLGPGNYGYTF
TRBJ2-5	.	once	TRBV5-1	TGCGCCAACAGCTTTCAAGAGACCCAGTACTTC	CANSFQETQYF
TRBJ1-5	TRBD1	.	TRBV9	TGTGCCAGCAGCGCCCAGGGGGGCCAGCCCCAGCATTTT	CASSAQGGQPQHF
TRBJ1-5	TRBD1	.	TRBV29-1	TGCAGCGTTCAGGGGGCTTCGGGTCAGCCCCAGCATTTT	CSVQGASGQPQHF
TRBJ2-7	.	.	TRBV2	TGTGCCAACACGGGCGGGTATACTGGGCAGAAGGCCTACGAGCAGTACTTC	CANTGGYTGQKAYEQYF
TRBJ2-1	.	.	TRBV27	TGTGCCAGCAGTCTCCGGGACTTGTACAATGAGCAGTTCTTC	CASSLRDLYNEQFF
TRBJ2-1	.	.	TRBV11-3	TGTGCCAGCAGCCCGGACAGCTACAATGAGCAGTTCTTC	CASSPDSYNEQFF
TRBJ2-7	TRBD2	.	TRBV5-4	TGTGCCAGCAGCTTGGAGGCGGGAGGGCCCTACGAGCAGTACTTC	CASSLEAGGPYEQYF
TRBJ1-2	.	.	TRBV27	TGTGCCAGCAGGAGGGAGCGCAACTATGGCTACACCTTC	CASRRERNYGYTF
TRBJ2-3	.	.	TRBV6-4	TGTGCCAGCAGTGACTTAGAGCCTATCTCGCGGGATTGTCCAGATACGCAGTATTTT	CASSDLEPISRDCPDTQYF
TRBJ1-3	.	.	TRBV5-1	TGCGCCAGCGCGGACAGCGCCTCTGGAAACACCATATATTTT	CASADSASGNTIYF